This T cell receptor (beta chain) was sequenced for a study of beta chain features in type 1 diabetes. This clone was observed a few times. What it binds is not known. Overall study findings and caveats: For TCRB rearrangement, an influence of HLA type remained unresolved here. Significant though moderate, a shortening of TCRB CDR3s appeared in all four CD4+ subsets of Type 1 diabetes patients.

Expressed TCRB transcripts were sequenced because the isolated RNA had all been reverse transcribed beforehand. TCRdb's copy holds only in-frame clones and misses some; the assay was immunoSEQ multiplex PCR. The sample consists of almost 350,000 clones, around 9.7% of them appearing once. Material: central memory CD4+ T cells from blood. The source is a man aged 25-40 years with type 1 diabetes.

CDR3 residues: CASGETGLKNIQYF. CDR3 in DNA: TGTGCCAGTGGGGAAACAGGGTTGAAAAACATTCAGTACTTC. The chain has TRBV2 and TRBJ2-4; D may be TRBD1 (6 bases). The CDR3 length is 14 residues. Trimming shortened V by 9 bases and J by 4 bases, and 16 bases separated the two germline ends. Germline-derived CDR1 and CDR2 are SNHLY and FYNNEI.